A selection of T cell receptor beta chains follows, all from one sample in a study of chemoradiotherapy in HPV16-positive cancers. Assay used: immunoSEQ multiplex PCR; TCRdb lists only in-frame clones, some missing. The data contain 20,000 to 30,000 clones, over 75% of them singletons. The source was blood, collected from a patient who underwent chemoradiotherapy. All receptors derive from a human donor with HPV-associated anogenital cancer. The conserved cysteine and the conserved F or W are not part of the CDR3 here. The D gene is left open where the match is weak.

J | V | D | CDR3
TRBJ2-5 | TRBV29-1 | TRBD1 | SLTGGGQETQY
TRBJ2-7 | TRBV7-3 | TRBD2 | ASSLGLAGSEQY
TRBJ2-7 | TRBV6-1 | TRBD2 | ASRGRGGGEQY
TRBJ1-2 | TRBV6-6 | TRBD1 | ASSYKTGVGYT
TRBJ1-6 | TRBV6-1 | TRBD1 | ASSGGDSSNSPLH
TRBJ2-7 | TRBV9 | NA | ASSGTGREGYEQY
TRBJ2-1 | TRBV5-1 | TRBD1 | ASSLGQGEIDEQF
TRBJ1-6 | TRBV7-2 | NA | AAQGYNSPLH
TRBJ1-6 | TRBV7-9 | NA | ASSFASRGQQNSPLH
TRBJ2-3 | TRBV5-1 | NA | ASSRWGDTDTQY
TRBJ2-3 | TRBV9 | TRBD2 | ASSVEGLAGAGTDTQY
TRBJ1-4 | TRBV5-1 | NA | ASSPGGNEKLF
TRBJ2-5 | TRBV2 | NA | ASSEMGALQETQY
TRBJ1-6 | TRBV7-2 | NA | ASSPLGQGNSPLH
TRBJ2-5 | TRBV5-1 | NA | ASSSPLLTPARETQY